A selection of T cell receptor beta chains follows, all from one sample in a study of T cell responses to AZD1222 COVID-19 vaccine. Assay used: immunoSEQ multiplex PCR; TCRdb lists only in-frame clones, some missing. The data show roughly 130,000 clones, with approximately 86% seen just once and roughly 12% held by the top ten. Source: peripheral blood, taken on day 0 of AZD1222 vaccination. Every receptor here comes from an adult in good health. The CDR3 runs from the conserved cysteine through the conserved F or W.

v_gene,CDR3aa
TRBV4-1,CASSQLTWFGSYEQYF
TRBV29-1,CSVRDGNYNEQFF
TRBV3-1/TRBV3-2,CASSRGSPYNEQFF
TRBV12-3/TRBV12-4,CASSGPRRLEQYF
TRBV13,CASSETLGLVSTGELFF
TRBV19,CASSHDPSREAFF
TRBV3-1/TRBV3-2,CASSQVGGNSGNTIYF
TRBV5-1,CASSLGTSGGTDTQYF
TRBV10-3,CAIRGGNTEAFF
TRBV3-1/TRBV3-2,CASSQGSGMNTEAFF
TRBV5-1,CASSSDSTDTQYF
TRBV9,CAITVPIGNEKIGAFEKLFF
TRBV7-8,CASSLYQSDSYEQYF
TRBV18,CASSLSDRDPEAFF
TRBV6-1,CASSEEGGSSYEQYF
TRBV6-2/TRBV6-3,CASSYYDSVRDSPLHF
TRBV28,CASSSISGGDTEAFF
TRBV9,CASSVVNYGYTF
TRBV12-3/TRBV12-4,CASSDRADYGYTF
TRBV6-5,CASTGGNSNSPLHF
TRBV27,CASSLLAGANPGKTQYF
TRBV7-2,CASSLAAGSSYEQYF
TRBV4-3,CASSQDPQANYGYTF
TRBV5-1,CASSLEGSSETQYF
TRBV4-1,CASTRGHQNYGYTF
TRBV5-1,CASSLGFHEQYF
TRBV27,CASSFYPRRTGELFF
TRBV4-1,CASSQEVDQPQHF
TRBV19,CASSIRGGVGNTEAFF
TRBV27,CASSLLPGQSYNEQFF
TRBV29-1,CSVRMPEAFF
TRBV19,CASSQTGAYYGYTF
TRBV2,CASSEASPRNQPQHF
TRBV6-6,CASSYLSGGASNEQFF
TRBV19,CASSMGYVTGTDTQYF
TRBV24-1,CATSDSWRNTIYF
TRBV6-6,CASSPSLGRRPPNQPQHF
TRBV7-8,CASSALEGSKNIQYF
TRBV5-1,CASSIGTGKYEQYF
TRBV18,CASSPQEPANTGELFF
TRBV4-3,CASSPRDRTNYGYTF
TRBV5-5,CASSSPQGDPEQYF